A few counts support the clone carrying this T cell receptor beta chain. Its antigen remains unknown. Combining a sample-barcoded 5' primer with a J-beta primer mix, a second PCR ran for about 7 to 12 cycles. From the 5' RACE reads, TCRdb called clonotypes with MiXCR, one entry per CDR3 protein. The sample lists 700,000 or so distinct CDR3 sequences; 40% to 45% were seen once. V was cut by 1 base and J by 5 bases, with 15 bases left in between. Germline CDR1 reads MDHEN; CDR2 reads SYDVKM. There are 16 residues in the CDR3. The data belong to a study of blood T cells in healthy people across ages. Study context: There was about one barcoded beta molecule captured by template switching per two T cells.

Study-level findings and limits: Among long-lived donors, naive CD4+ cells were more numerous and diversity higher than in aged donors.

The sample consisted of blood. J is TRBJ1-5 and V is TRBV28, with unresolved D. The clonotype comes from a man aged 80 or over in good health. Written as DNA, the CDR3 is TGTGCCAGCAGTTTATCAGAGGGTGTATTGGATCAGCCCCAGCATTTT. It yields the protein CASSLSEGVLDQPQHF.